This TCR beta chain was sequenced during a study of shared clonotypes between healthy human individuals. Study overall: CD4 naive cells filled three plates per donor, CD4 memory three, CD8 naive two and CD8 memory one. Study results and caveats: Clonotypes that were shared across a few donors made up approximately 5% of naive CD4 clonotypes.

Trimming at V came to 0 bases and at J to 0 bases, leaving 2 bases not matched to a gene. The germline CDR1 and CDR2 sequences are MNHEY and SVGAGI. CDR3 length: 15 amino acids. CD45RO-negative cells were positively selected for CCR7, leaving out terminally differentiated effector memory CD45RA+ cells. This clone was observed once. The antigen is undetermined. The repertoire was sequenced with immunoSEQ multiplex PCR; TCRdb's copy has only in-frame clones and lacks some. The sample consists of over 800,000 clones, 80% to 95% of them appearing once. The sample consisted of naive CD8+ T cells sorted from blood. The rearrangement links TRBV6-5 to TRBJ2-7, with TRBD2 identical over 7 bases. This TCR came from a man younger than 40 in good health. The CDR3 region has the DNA TGTGCCAGCAGTTACTCGACTAGCTTCTCCTACGAGCAGTACTTC. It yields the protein CASSYSTSFSYEQYF.